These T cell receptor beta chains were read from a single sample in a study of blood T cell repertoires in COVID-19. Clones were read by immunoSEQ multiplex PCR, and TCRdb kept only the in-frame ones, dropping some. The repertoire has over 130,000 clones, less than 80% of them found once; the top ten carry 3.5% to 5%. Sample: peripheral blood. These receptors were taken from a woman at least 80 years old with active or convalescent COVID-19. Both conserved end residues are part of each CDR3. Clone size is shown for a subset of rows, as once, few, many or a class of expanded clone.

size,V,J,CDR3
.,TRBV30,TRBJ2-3,CAWTSGASRTDTQYF
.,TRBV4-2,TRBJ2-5,CASSQVGGQGETQYF
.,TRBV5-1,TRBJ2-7,CASSAFRGTTYEQYF
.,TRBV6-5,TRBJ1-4,CATQGAREKLFF
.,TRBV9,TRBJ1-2,CASSQRVNYGYTF
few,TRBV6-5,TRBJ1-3,CASSYSSGHSGNTIYF
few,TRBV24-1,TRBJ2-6,CATRVTGFSGANVLTF
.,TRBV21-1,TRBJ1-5,CASSPRDREFSNQPQHF
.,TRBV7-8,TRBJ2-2,CASSLLVTSASNTGELFF
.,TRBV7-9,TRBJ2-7,CASTQRGQGYHEQYF
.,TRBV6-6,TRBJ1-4,CASTTGVGEKLFF
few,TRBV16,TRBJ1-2,CASSRGYGYTF
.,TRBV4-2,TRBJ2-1,CASSLARTGAYNEQFF
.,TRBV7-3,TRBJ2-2,CASSPTPSGARTGELFF
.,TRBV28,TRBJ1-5,CASKIQGSTFNQPQHF
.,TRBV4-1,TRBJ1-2,CASSQAERGPGYGYTF
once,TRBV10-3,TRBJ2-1,CAISESVNQGWNEQFF
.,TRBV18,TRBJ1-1,CASSPGTGNMNTEAFF
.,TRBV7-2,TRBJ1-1,CASSTKTANTEAFF
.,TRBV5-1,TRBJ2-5,CASGLAGDSTETQYF
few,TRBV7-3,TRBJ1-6,CASSVEPNSPLHF
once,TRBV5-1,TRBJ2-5,CASSLEDPTRDAQYF
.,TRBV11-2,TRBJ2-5,CASSSMTGKETQYF
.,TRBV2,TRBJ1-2,CASSLTGSNYGYTF
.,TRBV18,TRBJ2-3,CASSPSTDTQYF
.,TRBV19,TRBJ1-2,CASSRDAGPGGYGYTF
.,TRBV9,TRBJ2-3,CASSPEAWDTQYF
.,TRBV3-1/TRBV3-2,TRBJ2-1,CASSQGTGYDEQFF